The 32 T cell receptor beta chains below come from one sample, sequenced in a study of T cells in Graves' hyperthyroidism and ophthalmopathy. There were TCR beta CDR3 regions amplified from RNA transcripts. TCR CDR3 underwent first-round RT-PCR with the HTBI primer set. TCRdb ran MiXCR on the multiplex PCR reads and lists one entry per CDR3 protein. The profile covers around 240,000 distinct CDR3 sequences, with around 17% appearing a single time and around 30% taken by the ten largest. The sequencing sample was made of blood. These receptors were collected from a woman aged 18-30 years with Graves' ophthalmopathy.

This clonotype was counted many times. The chain carries TRBV20-1 and TRBJ2-7; 7 bases line up with TRBD2. The CDR3 is 19 amino acids. The V gene's germline CDR1 is DFQATT and CDR2 SNEGSKA (reference sequence). The ends lost 0 bases at V and 0 bases at J; junction bases unmatched: 17. This CDR3 reads CSARDSPRSRGGGSYEQYF. In DNA, the CDR3 is TGCAGTGCTAGAGATTCCCCACGGAGTCGGGGCGGGGGCTCCTACGAGCAGTACTTC.

This clonotype was seen repeatedly, ten times or more. The chain links TRBV11-2 to TRBJ2-7, with 15 bases matching TRBD2. Germline values: CDR1 SGHAT, CDR2 FQNNGV. This CDR3 is 18 amino acids long. The V segment lost 6 bases and the J segment 3 bases; nucleotides outside the gene matches: 12. The CDR3, as DNA: TGTGCCAGCAGTCCCGGGACTAGCGGGGGGAAACCCGACTACGAGCAGTACTTC. Its translation: CASSPGTSGGKPDYEQYF.

This clonotype was counted between two and nine times. The rearrangement links TRBV19 to TRBJ1-4; D not resolved. V lost 3 bases, J lost 3 bases, and 2 bases lay in between. CDR3 size: 12 residues. Germline-derived CDR1 and CDR2 are LNHDA and SQIVND (reference sequence). CDR3 loop: CASSIANEKLFF. The CDR3 nucleotides are TGTGCCAGTAGTATCGCTAATGAAAAACTGTTTTTT.

This clonotype was observed many times. V gene TRBV12-3 or TRBV12-4 combines with J gene TRBJ1-5; D might be TRBD1 (5 bases). The CDR3 is made up of 14 amino acids. The V and J ends lost 1 base and 9 bases respectively, with 13 bases between them. The CDR3 DNA reads as TGTGCCAGCAGTTTAGGTCCAGGGAGCCCGCCCCAGCATTTT. Its translation: CASSLGPGSPPQHF.

This clonotype was picked up many times. This sequence joins TRBV18 and TRBJ2-6; 7 bases are a match to TRBD1. Trimming removed 6 bases from V and 4 bases from J; junction bases left unmatched: 9. Germline V CDR1 and CDR2: KGHSH, LQKENI. The CDR3 covers 16 residues. CDR3 in amino acids: CASSLPRGYGANVLTF. The DNA of the CDR3 is TGTGCCAGCTCGCTCCCCAGGGGGTACGGGGCCAACGTCCTGACTTTC.

The sample holds many counts of this clonotype. The rearrangement links TRBV28 to TRBJ2-7; the D gene is possibly TRBD1 (5 bases). The CDR3 spans 17 residues. V dropped 3 bases and J dropped 2 bases, with 20 bases sitting between them. CDR1 is MDHEN, CDR2 SYDVKM, per germline. CDR3 loop: CASSFSSGGRAPYEQYF. The DNA of the CDR3 is TGTGCCAGCAGTTTTTCTTCTGGCGGCAGGGCCCCCTACGAGCAGTACTTC.

The chain employs TRBV10-2 and TRBJ2-3; 9 nucleotides agree with TRBD2. The CDR3 is 14 residues long. V lost 4 bases, J lost 2 bases, and 1 base stayed unmatched. CDR1 is WSHSY and CDR2 is SAAADI in the germline V gene. The CDR3 region is CASSGGRATDTQYF. CDR3 DNA: TGCGCCAGCAGTGGCGGGAGGGCCACAGATACGCAGTATTTT.

This clonotype showed up many times. The CDR3 nucleotides are TGTGCCAGCAGCCAAGATCTTCTGGGAAATCAGCCCCAGCATTTT. It encodes CASSQDLLGNQPQHF. The chain has TRBV3-1 and TRBJ1-5; D remains unclear. Germline CDR1 LGHDT, CDR2 YNNKEL (reference sequence). This CDR3 has 15 residues. The germline V and J ends were trimmed by 0 bases and 4 bases, with 10 bases remaining between them.

This clonotype occurred many times. The CDR3 loop is CASSPGVATVNYGYTF. Here the CDR3 DNA reads TGTGCCAGCTCACCAGGAGTCGCGACAGTCAACTATGGCTACACCTTC. The V call is TRBV18, the J call TRBJ1-2; possibly TRBD1 for D (5 bases). The V end was cut by 2 bases, the J end by 2 bases, with 15 bases between. Germline CDR1 is KGHSH and CDR2 is LQKENI. There are 16 residues in the CDR3.

This clonotype was counted ten times or more. The CDR3 is CATSRGKGDNEKLFF. As DNA, the CDR3 is TGTGCCACCAGCAGGGGGAAGGGGGATAATGAAAAACTGTTTTTT. This chain joins TRBV15 and TRBJ1-4; TRBD1 might be the D (6 bases). CDR3 length equals 15 residues. Germline CDR1 is LNHNV and CDR2 is YYDKDF (reference sequence). The ends were cut back, 3 bases at V and 4 bases at J, with 12 bases in the middle.

This clonotype has a handful of counts. This chain joins TRBV9 and TRBJ2-2, with 8 positions matching TRBD2. Germline V gives CDR1 SGDLS, CDR2 YYNGEE. This CDR3 contains 17 residues. The V segment lost 4 bases and the J segment 6 bases; nucleotides outside the gene matches: 14. CDR3 residues: CASSPTTRGRIAGELFF. In DNA form, the CDR3 reads TGTGCCAGCAGCCCCACCACCCGCGGGAGGATAGCCGGGGAGCTGTTTTTT.

This clonotype has just a few counts. The rearrangement links TRBV7-2 to TRBJ2-7; 7 bases align to TRBD2. The V gene's germline CDR1 is SGHTA and CDR2 FQGNSA. The CDR3 is made up of 14 amino acids. Trimming took 3 bases from V and 3 from J; bases not matched to a gene: 5. The chain's CDR3 is CASSFGGEVYEQYF. CDR3 nucleotide sequence: TGTGCCAGCAGCTTTGGGGGGGAAGTCTACGAGCAGTACTTC.

This clonotype came up many times. CDR3 in DNA: TGTGCCAGCTCACCACCCGGACTCTCAAGCAATGAGCAGTTCTTC. This translates into CASSPPGLSSNEQFF. The chain is built from TRBV18 and TRBJ2-1, with TRBD2 as a possible D gene (5 bases). The V end was cut by 0 bases, the J end by 6 bases, with 12 bases between. Per germline, CDR1 KGHSH and CDR2 LQKENI. The CDR3 length is 15 residues.

The sample holds many counts of this clonotype. The chain combines TRBV6-2 or TRBV6-3 with TRBJ2-5; D not certain. The CDR3 spans 12 residues. The germline V gene has CDR1 MNHEY and CDR2 SVGEGT. V dropped 2 bases and J dropped 5 bases, with 6 bases sitting between them. In DNA form, the CDR3 reads TGTGCCAGCAGTTACACCTCTGAGACCCAGTACTTC. This encodes CASSYTSETQYF.

This clonotype was detected many times. The rearrangement uses TRBV12-3 or TRBV12-4 and TRBJ1-1; a possible D gene is TRBD1 (5 bases). This CDR3 has 14 amino acids. V lost 4 bases and J lost 8, with 17 bases in between. The CDR3 is CASSCDSPPPEAFF. The CDR3 bases are TGTGCCAGCAGTTGTGACAGTCCCCCTCCCGAAGCTTTCTTT.

This clonotype has at least ten counts. The rearrangement links TRBV3-1 to TRBJ1-6; TRBD1 aligns across 10 bases. V shed 5 bases, J shed 10 bases, and the junction held 8 bases outside the gene matches. Germline assignment: CDR1 LGHDT and CDR2 YNNKEL (reference sequence). The CDR3 sequence is 15 residues long. CDR3 sequence (DNA): TGTGCCAGCAGCTTCCGGGACAGGGGTCGATCACCCCTCCACTTT. Amino acid sequence: CASSFRDRGRSPLHF.

Note on this clonotype: This sequence may be a read error, since a much larger clone differs from it by one base. The chain employs TRBV29-1 and TRBJ2-2, with 9 bases identical to TRBD2. The CDR3 totals 13 residues. CDR1 and CDR2 (germline): SQVTM, ANQGSEA. This CDR3 reads CSVYGIYSGGLFF. Written as DNA, the CDR3 is TGCAGCGTTTATGGGATTTATAGCGGGGGGCTGTTTTTT.

This clonotype has at least ten counts. The rearrangement links TRBV4-2 to TRBJ1-1, with no clear D. The CDR3 spans 16 residues. Germline loops: CDR1 LGHNA, CDR2 YNFKEQ. V was trimmed by 0 bases and J by 4 bases, leaving 15 bases between them. The CDR3 sequence: CASSQDPGTLSTEAFF. CDR3 nucleotide sequence: TGTGCCAGCAGCCAAGATCCCGGCACTTTGAGCACTGAAGCTTTCTTT.

This clonotype came up many times. The J gene is TRBJ2-6, the V gene TRBV7-8; 8 bases map to TRBD1. The germline V gene encodes CDR1 SGHVS and CDR2 FQNEAQ. Germline trimming cut 5 bases from V and 2 bases from J; bases unmatched to any gene: 8. CDR3 length: 17 amino acids. The CDR3 sequence: CASSPLQGEAGANVLTF. The CDR3 nucleotides read TGTGCCAGCAGCCCCTTACAGGGGGAGGCTGGGGCCAACGTCCTGACTTTC.

On this clonotype: A much larger clone sits a single nucleotide away, making a read error possible. V gene TRBV9 combines with J gene TRBJ2-7; D possibly corresponds to TRBD2 (6 bases). The CDR3 consists of 13 residues. V was trimmed by 4 bases and J by 6 bases, leaving 14 bases between them. Germline V gives CDR1 SGDLS, CDR2 YYNGEE. DNA for the CDR3: TGTGCCAGCAGCCTCGGAGGGTCGGGCGAGCAGTACTTC. This translates into CASSLGGSGEQYF.

The table lists this clonotype with many counts. Relative to the germline gene, one junction end is altered; a read error may explain this. The CDR3 spells CASNAGEGTETFF. For the CDR3, the DNA is TGTGCCAGCAATGCTGGGGAGGGCACTGAAACTTTCTTT. The chain carries TRBV28 and TRBJ1-1; D unclear. CDR1 and CDR2 from the germline V gene are MDHEN and SYDVKM. CDR3 length: 13 residues. Combining the CDR3 with reference TRBV28 and TRBJ1-1 gives the whole variable domain DVKVTQSSRYLVKRTGEKVFLECVQDMDHENMFWYRQDPGLGLRLIYFSYDVKMKEKGDIPEGYSVSREKKERFSLILESASTNQTSMYLCASNAGEGTETFFGQGTRLTVV.

This chain uses TRBV20-1 with TRBJ2-1; 11 nucleotides agree with TRBD2. Germline CDR1 is DFQATT and CDR2 is SNEGSKA (reference sequence). With 6 bases clipped from V and 6 bases from J, the junction kept 7 bases outside the gene matches. CDR3 length: 14 residues. CDR3: CSAETSGNVNEQFF. The CDR3 DNA sequence: TGCAGTGCAGAGACTAGCGGGAATGTCAATGAGCAGTTCTTC.

At least ten counts were recorded for this clonotype. The chain joins TRBV11-2 to TRBJ2-1; D call uncertain. The CDR3 has 15 amino acids. The V and J ends lost 0 bases and 1 base respectively, with 7 bases between them. Germline CDR1 SGHAT, CDR2 FQNNGV. This CDR3 is CASSLDLESYNEQFF. The DNA for the CDR3 is TGTGCCAGCAGCTTAGACTTGGAATCCTACAATGAGCAGTTCTTC.

This clonotype was detected ten times or more. The chain is built from TRBV12-3 or TRBV12-4 and TRBJ1-6; maybe TRBD1 (5 bases). The CDR3 is made up of 13 amino acids. Trimming left V 5 bases short and J 11 bases short, with 13 bases between. The CDR3 sequence: CASSRGGLAPLHF. The CDR3 nucleotides are TGTGCCAGCAGTCGGGGGGGGTTGGCACCCCTCCACTTT.

This clonotype was counted ten times or more. The V and J genes are TRBV5-5 and TRBJ2-2, with TRBD2 identical over 8 bases. CDR3 length equals 16 residues. Germline V gives CDR1 SGHKS, CDR2 YYEKEE (reference sequence). The trim removed 2 bases at V and 3 bases at J, leaving 6 bases unmatched. In DNA, the CDR3 is TGTGCCAGCAGCTTCGCGCGGGGGGCGTACACCGGGGAGCTGTTTTTT. Protein product: CASSFARGAYTGELFF.

This clonotype has only one observation. The CDR3 does not close with the conserved phenylalanine or tryptophan, likely indicating a read error. V is TRBV20-1 and J is TRBJ2-1; the D is unclear. CDR1 and CDR2 from the germline V gene are DFQATT and SNEGSKA (reference sequence). V lost 1 base and J 0 bases, leaving 7 bases between the germline ends. The CDR3 extends over 14 amino acids. The CDR3 coding sequence is TGCAGTGCTAGAGTCCCTAGCTCCTACAATGAGCAGTTCTAC. It specifies CSARVPSSYNEQFY.

This clonotype was counted many times. The chain recombines TRBV20-1 with TRBJ2-1; D gene uncertain. The CDR3 is 17 residues long. V lost 0 bases and J 0 bases, leaving 15 bases between the germline ends. Germline V gene lookup returns CDR1 DFQATT and CDR2 SNEGSKA (reference sequence). The CDR3 DNA reads TGCAGTGCTAGAGATCCGTCCCCCAAGGGCTCCTACAATGAGCAGTTCTTC. The encoded protein is CSARDPSPKGSYNEQFF.

This clonotype has a count of ten or more. The chain links TRBV29-1 to TRBJ1-1, with a weak D call TRBD1 (5 bases). This CDR3 spans 12 amino acids. CDR1 is SQVTM, CDR2 ANQGSEA, per germline. Trimming stripped 6 bases from V and 5 bases from J, with 13 bases between. CDR3 DNA sequence: TGCAGCGTGGAGAAGACAGTTACTGAAGCTTTCTTT. Its translation: CSVEKTVTEAFF.

At least ten counts were recorded for this clonotype. CDR3 region: CASSLNAVGRGYTF. Here the CDR3 DNA reads TGTGCCAGCAGTTTAAACGCGGTGGGGCGAGGCTACACCTTC. This rearrangement joins TRBV27 to TRBJ1-2; maybe TRBD1 (5 bases). The germline V gene has CDR1 MNHEY and CDR2 SMNVEV (reference sequence). Trimming took off 2 bases at V and 8 bases at J, with 15 bases between the two ends. The CDR3 length is 14 residues.

This clonotype was detected ten times or more. The chain links TRBV10-1 to TRBJ2-2; maybe TRBD2 (6 bases). The germline V and J ends were trimmed by 0 bases and 6 bases, with 11 bases remaining between them. Germline CDR1 WNHNN, CDR2 SYGVQD (reference sequence). This CDR3 region has 15 residues. Written as DNA, the CDR3 is TGCGCCAGCAGTGAGTCGGCGACTAGTCCCGGGGAGCTGTTTTTT. As protein: CASSESATSPGELFF.

The sample holds a few counts of this clonotype. A single base separates this from a much larger clone, so it may be a read error. This sequence joins TRBV6-6 and TRBJ2-5; TRBD1 matches 7 bases. The CDR3 is 16 residues long. Germline V CDR1 and CDR2: MNHNY, SVGAGI (reference sequence). The CDR3 region is CVSSYSIVTGKETQYF. The CDR3 DNA reads TGTGTCAGCAGTTACTCGATTGTGACAGGGAAAGAGACCCAGTACTTC.

The V call is TRBV20-1, the J call TRBJ1-3; 8 bases align to TRBD1. The V and J ends lost 6 bases and 3 bases, in that order; junction bases with no gene match: 4. Germline V lookup: CDR1 DFQATT, CDR2 SNEGSKA (reference sequence). This CDR3 contains 13 residues. CDR3: CSADGTGGNTIYF. The CDR3 DNA sequence: TGCAGTGCGGACGGGACAGGTGGAAACACCATATATTTT.